These T cell receptor beta chains were read from a single sample in a study of T cells in Graves' hyperthyroidism and ophthalmopathy. In TCRdb, the multiplex PCR reads were re-called with MiXCR into one record per CDR3 protein. The sample has more than 300,000 distinct CDR3 sequences; roughly 13% are singletons. Sequencing used blood. These TCRs come from an older woman with Graves' hyperthyroidism. Each CDR3 is given with its conserved first and last residue. D genes are given only for firm matches. Size tells how often a clone was seen (once, few, many) or the class of an expanded clone, and some rows leave it out.

v_gene: TRBV12-3/TRBV12-4; j_gene: TRBJ1-1; d_gene: NA; abundance: many; CDR3aa: CATSGTLNTEAFF; CDR3nt: TGTGCCACCTCAGGGACATTGAACACTGAAGCTTTCTTT
v_gene: TRBV18; j_gene: TRBJ1-6; d_gene: NA; abundance: few; CDR3aa: CASSFNGANSPLHF; CDR3nt: TGTGCCAGCTCATTCAATGGGGCAAATTCACCCCTCCACTTT
v_gene: TRBV4-1; j_gene: TRBJ1-3; d_gene: NA; abundance: few; CDR3aa: CASSHLFSGNTIYF; CDR3nt: TGCGCCAGCAGCCACCTATTTTCTGGAAACACCATATATTTT
v_gene: TRBV6-1; j_gene: TRBJ2-2; d_gene: NA; abundance: few; CDR3aa: CASSGRSTGELFF; CDR3nt: TGTGCCAGCAGTGGCAGGTCCACCGGGGAGCTGTTTTTT
v_gene: TRBV20-1; j_gene: TRBJ2-7; d_gene: NA; abundance: NA; CDR3aa: CGAKHGGTNEQYF; CDR3nt: TGCGGTGCAAAGCATGGGGGGACCAACGAGCAGTACTTC
v_gene: TRBV5-5; j_gene: TRBJ1-1; d_gene: NA; abundance: many; CDR3aa: CASSLYSGNTEAFF; CDR3nt: TGTGCCAGCAGCTTATATAGTGGGAACACTGAAGCTTTCTTT
v_gene: TRBV5-1; j_gene: TRBJ2-1; d_gene: NA; abundance: few; CDR3aa: CASSIGTDYNEQFF; CDR3nt: TGCGCCAGCAGCATCGGGACGGACTACAATGAGCAGTTCTTC
v_gene: TRBV9; j_gene: TRBJ1-5; d_gene: TRBD1; abundance: NA; CDR3aa: CASSVTGANNQPQHF; CDR3nt: TGTGCCAGCAGCGTTACAGGGGCGAACAATCAGCCCCAGCATTTT
v_gene: TRBV3-1; j_gene: TRBJ2-7; d_gene: TRBD1; abundance: NA; CDR3aa: CASSWTGGWYEQYF; CDR3nt: TGTGCCAGCAGCTGGACAGGGGGATGGTACGAGCAGTACTTC
v_gene: TRBV28; j_gene: TRBJ2-3; d_gene: NA; abundance: few; CDR3aa: CASSTPRGTQYF; CDR3nt: TGTGCCAGCAGTACCCCTCGTGGTACGCAGTATTTT
v_gene: TRBV5-1; j_gene: TRBJ2-1; d_gene: NA; abundance: many; CDR3aa: CASSWASHNEQFF; CDR3nt: TGCGCCAGCAGCTGGGCCTCTCACAATGAGCAGTTCTTC
v_gene: TRBV3-1; j_gene: TRBJ1-2; d_gene: TRBD1; abundance: NA; CDR3aa: CASRLIDRGYGYTF; CDR3nt: TGTGCCAGCAGACTCATTGACAGGGGCTATGGCTACACCTTC
v_gene: TRBV7-9; j_gene: TRBJ2-3; d_gene: NA; abundance: many; CDR3aa: CASSPTSTDTQYF; CDR3nt: TGTGCCAGCAGCCCAACTAGCACAGATACGCAGTATTTT
v_gene: TRBV12-3/TRBV12-4; j_gene: TRBJ1-1; d_gene: TRBD1; abundance: NA; CDR3aa: CASSFFSGQGAITEAFF; CDR3nt: TGTGCCAGCAGTTTCTTTTCGGGACAGGGGGCGATCACTGAAGCTTTCTTT
v_gene: TRBV19; j_gene: TRBJ1-2; d_gene: TRBD1; abundance: NA; CDR3aa: CASSWTGERNGYTF; CDR3nt: TGTGCCAGTAGTTGGACAGGGGAGAGGAATGGCTACACCTTC
v_gene: TRBV7-9; j_gene: TRBJ1-5; d_gene: NA; abundance: NA; CDR3aa: CASGDSNQPQHF; CDR3nt: TGTGCCTCCGGGGATAGCAATCAGCCCCAGCATTTT
v_gene: TRBV20-1; j_gene: TRBJ1-1; d_gene: NA; abundance: NA; CDR3aa: CSASKGTDTEAFF; CDR3nt: TGCAGTGCGTCGAAGGGGACGGACACTGAAGCTTTCTTT
v_gene: TRBV11-3; j_gene: TRBJ2-1; d_gene: TRBD1; abundance: few; CDR3aa: CASSLSGQGHGQFF; CDR3nt: TGTGCCAGCAGCTTATCGGGACAGGGGCACGGGCAGTTCTTC
v_gene: TRBV7-9; j_gene: TRBJ2-1; d_gene: TRBD2; abundance: few; CDR3aa: CASSQPTGGLAGGSSYNEQFF; CDR3nt: TGTGCCAGCAGCCAGCCAACAGGGGGACTAGCGGGAGGGAGCTCCTACAATGAGCAGTTCTTC
v_gene: TRBV6-2/TRBV6-3; j_gene: TRBJ1-1; d_gene: NA; abundance: NA; CDR3aa: CASSYVENTEAFF; CDR3nt: TGTGCCAGCAGTTACGTGGAGAACACTGAAGCTTTCTTT
v_gene: TRBV12-3/TRBV12-4; j_gene: TRBJ1-1; d_gene: NA; abundance: NA; CDR3aa: CASSHGRMNTEAFF; CDR3nt: TGTGCCAGCAGCCACGGTAGGATGAACACTGAAGCTTTCTTT
v_gene: TRBV11-2; j_gene: TRBJ2-3; d_gene: TRBD1; abundance: many; CDR3aa: CASSLDGDRGDTQYF; CDR3nt: TGTGCCAGCAGCTTAGACGGGGACAGGGGGGATACGCAGTATTTT
v_gene: TRBV29-1; j_gene: TRBJ2-5; d_gene: NA; abundance: few; CDR3aa: CSAIPPGGQETQYF; CDR3nt: TGCAGCGCCATCCCTCCTGGCGGGCAAGAGACCCAGTACTTC
v_gene: TRBV19; j_gene: TRBJ2-3; d_gene: NA; abundance: NA; CDR3aa: CASSIVQAPSTDTQYF; CDR3nt: TGTGCCAGTAGTATAGTCCAGGCTCCTAGCACAGATACGCAGTATTTT
v_gene: TRBV20-1; j_gene: TRBJ2-7; d_gene: TRBD2; abundance: few; CDR3aa: CSASRVAGPLRSQYF; CDR3nt: TGCAGTGCTAGCCGGGTAGCGGGACCCCTAAGGTCGCAGTACTTC
v_gene: TRBV7-8; j_gene: TRBJ2-7; d_gene: NA; abundance: few; CDR3aa: CASSLPPSSEQYF; CDR3nt: TGTGCCAGCAGCTTACCTCCTAGTAGCGAGCAGTACTTC
v_gene: TRBV11-3; j_gene: TRBJ2-7; d_gene: TRBD2; abundance: NA; CDR3aa: CASSLGWPEREVSYEQYF; CDR3nt: TGTGCCAGCAGCTTAGGGTGGCCGGAGCGGGAGGTCTCCTACGAGCAGTACTTC
v_gene: TRBV7-3; j_gene: TRBJ2-1; d_gene: NA; abundance: NA; CDR3aa: CASSLYRDNEQFF; CDR3nt: TGTGCCAGCAGCTTATACAGGGATAATGAGCAGTTCTTC
v_gene: TRBV30; j_gene: TRBJ2-2; d_gene: TRBD1; abundance: few; CDR3aa: CAWSPRAGQGISNTGELFF; CDR3nt: TGTGCCTGGAGTCCTAGGGCGGGACAGGGTATTTCGAACACCGGGGAGCTGTTTTTT
v_gene: TRBV24-1; j_gene: TRBJ1-2; d_gene: TRBD1; abundance: many; CDR3aa: CATSDWTGVNDYTF; CDR3nt: TGTGCCACCAGTGATTGGACAGGGGTTAATGACTACACCTTC
v_gene: TRBV24-1; j_gene: TRBJ2-1; d_gene: NA; abundance: NA; CDR3aa: CATSDPWSEQFF; CDR3nt: TGTGCCACCAGTGATCCCTGGTCTGAGCAGTTCTTC
v_gene: TRBV28; j_gene: TRBJ1-1; d_gene: NA; abundance: few; CDR3aa: CASSQKTGWNTEAFF; CDR3nt: TGTGCCAGCAGTCAAAAAACAGGGTGGAACACTGAAGCTTTCTTT
v_gene: TRBV7-9; j_gene: TRBJ2-7; d_gene: TRBD1; abundance: many; CDR3aa: CASSLTLRGEQYF; CDR3nt: TGTGCCAGCAGCTTAACGCTCAGGGGGGAGCAGTACTTC
v_gene: TRBV7-9; j_gene: TRBJ2-5; d_gene: TRBD2; abundance: many; CDR3aa: CASSLLAAGETQYF; CDR3nt: TGTGCCAGCAGCTTGCTAGCAGCGGGGGAGACCCAGTACTTC
v_gene: TRBV27; j_gene: TRBJ1-1; d_gene: NA; abundance: many; CDR3aa: CASSLLGGPSNTEAFF; CDR3nt: TGTGCCAGCAGTTTATTGGGGGGCCCATCGAACACTGAAGCTTTCTTT
v_gene: TRBV6-1; j_gene: TRBJ2-2; d_gene: TRBD2; abundance: NA; CDR3aa: CASSQREPQNTGELFF; CDR3nt: TGTGCCAGCAGTCAGCGGGAGCCCCAGAACACCGGGGAGCTGTTTTTT
v_gene: TRBV27; j_gene: TRBJ2-5; d_gene: NA; abundance: many; CDR3aa: CACLCPWPGGAAGEKETQYF; CDR3nt: TGTGCCTGCCTTTGCCCTTGGCCAGGGGGCGCGGCGGGAGAGAAGGAGACCCAGTACTTC
v_gene: TRBV30; j_gene: TRBJ2-3; d_gene: NA; abundance: NA; CDR3aa: CAWSGIADTQYF; CDR3nt: TGTGCCTGGAGTGGCATCGCAGATACGCAGTATTTT
v_gene: TRBV28; j_gene: TRBJ2-1; d_gene: TRBD2; abundance: many; CDR3aa: CASSLPGLASDEQFF; CDR3nt: TGTGCCAGCAGTTTACCCGGACTAGCAAGCGATGAGCAGTTCTTC
v_gene: TRBV13; j_gene: TRBJ2-3; d_gene: NA; abundance: many; CDR3aa: CASSSTTGDTQYF; CDR3nt: TGTGCCAGCAGCTCCACCACGGGGGATACGCAGTATTTT
v_gene: TRBV10-3; j_gene: TRBJ2-5; d_gene: TRBD2; abundance: few; CDR3aa: CAIRSGRAGETQYF; CDR3nt: TGTGCCATCAGGAGCGGGAGGGCCGGAGAGACCCAGTACTTC
v_gene: TRBV28; j_gene: TRBJ2-3; d_gene: NA; abundance: many; CDR3aa: CASSLSGDTQYF; CDR3nt: TGTGCCAGCAGTTTATCCGGAGATACGCAGTATTTT
v_gene: TRBV9; j_gene: TRBJ2-1; d_gene: NA; abundance: NA; CDR3aa: CASSVPGSRSNEQFF; CDR3nt: TGTGCCAGCAGCGTCCCCGGGAGTAGGAGCAATGAGCAGTTCTTC
v_gene: TRBV5-1; j_gene: TRBJ1-2; d_gene: NA; abundance: many; CDR3aa: CASAETAGRDYGYTF; CDR3nt: TGCGCCAGCGCAGAGACCGCAGGGAGGGACTATGGCTACACCTTC
v_gene: TRBV28; j_gene: TRBJ1-2; d_gene: NA; abundance: many; CDR3aa: CATRTDANYGYTF; CDR3nt: TGTGCCACAAGGACGGATGCTAACTATGGCTACACCTTC
v_gene: TRBV9; j_gene: TRBJ2-1; d_gene: NA; abundance: few; CDR3aa: CASSVGSRRGNEQFF; CDR3nt: TGTGCCAGCAGCGTAGGAAGCCGAAGAGGCAATGAGCAGTTCTTC
v_gene: TRBV11-3; j_gene: TRBJ2-3; d_gene: NA; abundance: many; CDR3aa: CASSLERTQYF; CDR3nt: TGTGCCAGCAGCTTAGAACGTACGCAGTATTTT
v_gene: TRBV10-3; j_gene: TRBJ1-1; d_gene: NA; abundance: NA; CDR3aa: CAIRGAGANTEAFF; CDR3nt: TGTGCCATTAGAGGGGCAGGGGCGAACACTGAAGCTTTCTTT
v_gene: TRBV7-3; j_gene: TRBJ2-7; d_gene: TRBD2; abundance: NA; CDR3aa: CASSPRTSVCEQYF; CDR3nt: TGTGCCAGCAGCCCGAGGACTAGCGTTTGCGAGCAGTACTTC
v_gene: TRBV12-3/TRBV12-4; j_gene: TRBJ2-3; d_gene: TRBD2; abundance: NA; CDR3aa: CASSLRTSGRAVLDTQYF; CDR3nt: TGTGCCAGCAGTTTGCGGACTAGCGGGAGGGCCGTTTTAGATACGCAGTATTTT
v_gene: TRBV9; j_gene: TRBJ2-3; d_gene: NA; abundance: few; CDR3aa: CASSLLRGGTPGADTQYF; CDR3nt: TGTGCCAGCAGCCTCCTCAGGGGGGGGACTCCCGGCGCAGATACGCAGTATTTT
v_gene: TRBV7-8; j_gene: TRBJ1-6; d_gene: NA; abundance: many; CDR3aa: CASSRPAYLNSPLHF; CDR3nt: TGTGCCAGCAGCCGACCGGCTTACCTTAATTCACCCCTCCACTTT
v_gene: TRBV5-1; j_gene: TRBJ2-2; d_gene: NA; abundance: many; CDR3aa: CASSLGGNTGELFF; CDR3nt: TGTGCCAGCAGCTTGGGAGGGAACACCGGGGAGCTGTTTTTT
v_gene: TRBV10-2; j_gene: TRBJ1-3; d_gene: NA; abundance: few; CDR3aa: CASSSGRISGNTIYF; CDR3nt: TGCGCCAGCAGCTCGGGACGGATCTCTGGAAACACCATATATTTT
v_gene: TRBV19; j_gene: TRBJ2-7; d_gene: TRBD1; abundance: NA; CDR3aa: CASSRYPTGAYEQYF; CDR3nt: TGTGCCAGTAGCCGATACCCGACAGGGGCCTACGAGCAGTACTTC
v_gene: TRBV7-9; j_gene: TRBJ1-5; d_gene: NA; abundance: NA; CDR3aa: CASSLAQGSQPQHF; CDR3nt: TGTGCCAGCAGCTTAGCACAGGGAAGCCAGCCCCAGCATTTT
v_gene: TRBV15; j_gene: TRBJ2-2; d_gene: TRBD1; abundance: few; CDR3aa: CATSRVDRGGELFF; CDR3nt: TGTGCCACCAGCAGAGTTGACAGGGGCGGGGAGCTGTTTTTT
v_gene: TRBV5-1; j_gene: TRBJ2-3; d_gene: TRBD1; abundance: many; CDR3aa: CASSLGRQGSADTQYF; CDR3nt: TGCGCCAGCAGCTTGGGTCGACAGGGGTCCGCAGATACGCAGTATTTT
v_gene: TRBV20-1; j_gene: TRBJ2-7; d_gene: TRBD2; abundance: few; CDR3aa: CSARGLGLASYEQYF; CDR3nt: TGCAGTGCTAGGGGACTGGGACTAGCGAGTTACGAGCAGTACTTC